This T cell receptor beta chain was sequenced in a study of blood T cells in healthy people across ages. Alongside a J-beta primer mix, a sample-barcoded 5' primer served in a second PCR lasting about 7 to 12 cycles. Each CDR3 protein is one row after TCRdb ran MiXCR on the 5' RACE reads. The sample has about 800,000 distinct CDR3 sequences, 46% seen once. The V gene's germline CDR1 is MDHEN and CDR2 SYDVKM. The CDR3 has 15 residues. The sample was blood. This clonotype was obtained from a man older than 75 in good health. The chain combines TRBV28 with TRBJ2-5; 10 positions match TRBD2. The DNA end is a closer match to TRBJ2-4, so the J assignment may be wrong. Here the CDR3 DNA reads TGTGCCAGCAGTTACCAGCGGGGGGGTCTCAACATTCAGTACTTC. This translates into CASSYQRGGLNIQYF.